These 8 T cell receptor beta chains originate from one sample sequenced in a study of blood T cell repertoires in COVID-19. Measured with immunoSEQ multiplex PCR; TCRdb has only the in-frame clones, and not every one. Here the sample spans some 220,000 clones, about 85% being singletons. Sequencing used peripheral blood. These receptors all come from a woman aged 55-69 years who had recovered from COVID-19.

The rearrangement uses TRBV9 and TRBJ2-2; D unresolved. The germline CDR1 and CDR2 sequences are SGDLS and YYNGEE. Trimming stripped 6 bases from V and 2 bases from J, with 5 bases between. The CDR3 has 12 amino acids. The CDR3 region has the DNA TGTGCCAGCACAGGAAACACCGGGGAGCTGTTTTTT. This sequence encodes CASTGNTGELFF.

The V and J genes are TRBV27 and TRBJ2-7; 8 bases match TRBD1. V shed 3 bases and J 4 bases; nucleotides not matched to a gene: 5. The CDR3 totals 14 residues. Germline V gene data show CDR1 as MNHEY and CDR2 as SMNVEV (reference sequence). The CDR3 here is CASSFLGQAYEQYF. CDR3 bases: TGTGCCAGCAGTTTCCTGGGACAGGCGTACGAGCAGTACTTC.

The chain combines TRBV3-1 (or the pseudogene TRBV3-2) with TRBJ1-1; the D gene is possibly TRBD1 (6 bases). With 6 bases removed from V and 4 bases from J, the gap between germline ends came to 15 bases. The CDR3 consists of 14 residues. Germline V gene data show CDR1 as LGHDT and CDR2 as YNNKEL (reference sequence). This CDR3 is CASSRDIGGTEAFF. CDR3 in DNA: TGTGCCAGCAGTCGGGACATCGGCGGCACTGAAGCTTTCTTT.

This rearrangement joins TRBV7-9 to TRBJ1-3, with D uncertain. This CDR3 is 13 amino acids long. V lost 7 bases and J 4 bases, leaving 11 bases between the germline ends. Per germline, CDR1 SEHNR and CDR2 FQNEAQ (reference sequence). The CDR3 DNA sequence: TGTGCCAGCACCCCGGCGGGGGGAAACACCATATATTTT. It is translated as CASTPAGGNTIYF.

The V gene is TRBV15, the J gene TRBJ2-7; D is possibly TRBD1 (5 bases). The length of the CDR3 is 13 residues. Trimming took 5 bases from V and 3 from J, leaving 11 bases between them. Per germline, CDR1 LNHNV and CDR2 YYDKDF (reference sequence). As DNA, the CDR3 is TGTGCCACCAGCCTGGGGCGAAACTACGAGCAGTACTTC. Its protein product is CATSLGRNYEQYF. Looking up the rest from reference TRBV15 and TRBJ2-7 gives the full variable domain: DAMVIQNPRYQVTQFGKPVTLSCSQTLNHNVMYWYQQKSSQAPKLLFHYYDKDFNNEADTPDNFQSRRPNTSFCFLDIRSPGLGDTAMYLCATSLGRNYEQYFGPGTRLTVT.

CDR3 region: CASSLGGGRSGTQYF. CDR3 DNA sequence: TGTGCCAGCAGCTTAGGGGGGGGCCGCAGTGGGACCCAGTACTTC. V is TRBV7-2 and J is TRBJ2-5, with D possibly TRBD2 on 7 matching bases. Deletions cut 1 base from V and 7 bases from J, with 16 bases between. CDR1 is SGHTA, CDR2 FQGNSA, per germline. CDR3 size: 15 residues.

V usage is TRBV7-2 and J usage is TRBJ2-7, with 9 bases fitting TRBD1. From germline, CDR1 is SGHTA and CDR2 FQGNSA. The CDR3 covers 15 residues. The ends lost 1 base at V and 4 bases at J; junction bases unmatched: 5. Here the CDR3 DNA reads TGTGCCAGCAGCTTAGTCAGGGGGACAGGGTACGAGCAGTACTTC. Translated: CASSLVRGTGYEQYF.

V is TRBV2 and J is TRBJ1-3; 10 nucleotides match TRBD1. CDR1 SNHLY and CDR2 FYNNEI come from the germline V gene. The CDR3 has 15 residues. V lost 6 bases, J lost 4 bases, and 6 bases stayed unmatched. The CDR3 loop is CASRETGGNGNTIYF. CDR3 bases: TGTGCCAGCAGGGAGACAGGGGGCAACGGAAACACCATATATTTT.